These 19 T cell receptor beta chains were sequenced from one sample in a study of blood T cell repertoires in COVID-19. The protocol was immunoSEQ multiplex PCR, while the TCRdb copy is restricted to in-frame clones and leaves out a portion. Of approximately 350,000 clones in the sample, around 80% were seen once. The source material was peripheral blood. The receptors were sampled from a man aged 25 to 40 with active or convalescent COVID-19.

The sample holds one count of this clone. CDR3 loop: CASSEALGSNYGYTF. CDR3 nucleotides: TGTGCCAGCAGTGAAGCGCTGGGCAGTAATTATGGCTACACCTTC. This chain connects TRBV6-1 to TRBJ1-2, with D unclear. The CDR3 is 15 amino acids. V lost 0 bases to trimming and J lost 5 bases, with 13 bases between them. Germline V gene data show CDR1 as MNHNS and CDR2 as SASEGT.

In its sample, this clone was seen a few times. The CDR3 is CASSEDGGATDTQYF. The DNA for the CDR3 is TGTGCCAGCAGTGAAGACGGGGGGGCCACAGATACGCAGTATTTT. This chain joins TRBV6-4 and TRBJ2-3, with 8 positions matching TRBD2. V lost 3 bases, J lost 2 bases, and 4 bases stayed unmatched. The CDR3 length is 15 residues. CDR1 and CDR2 from the germline V gene are MRHNA and SNTAGT.

The chain couples TRBV4-3 to TRBJ2-7; D uncertain. Trimming removed 1 base at V and 3 bases at J, with 7 bases between. The CDR3 runs 13 residues. Per the germline V gene, CDR1 is LGHNA and CDR2 is YSLEER. The CDR3: CASSQVRHYEQYF. The CDR3 DNA follows: TGCGCCAGCAGCCAAGTGAGGCACTACGAGCAGTACTTC.

The chain has TRBV30 and TRBJ2-7, with TRBD1 identical over 7 bases. Germline-derived CDR1 and CDR2 are GTSNPN and SVGIG (reference sequence). V was clipped by 5 bases and J by 2 bases; unmatched bases: 12. This CDR3 spans 15 amino acids. The CDR3 here is CAWANRDRGAYEQYF. The CDR3 DNA sequence: TGTGCCTGGGCGAACCGGGACAGAGGGGCCTACGAGCAGTACTTC.

The V and J genes are TRBV7-2 and TRBJ1-1, with unresolved D. Germline V gene sequence: CDR1 SGHTA, CDR2 FQGNSA. The CDR3 loop spans 13 amino acids. V lost 1 base, J lost 7 bases, and 10 bases lay in between. The CDR3 DNA is TGTGCCAGCAGCTTAGTTGGAGACCTTGAAGCTTTCTTT. This translates into CASSLVGDLEAFF.

This clone was counted a few times. V usage is TRBV15 and J usage is TRBJ1-3; D remains unclear. V was clipped by 3 bases and J by 2 bases, with 14 bases between them. This CDR3 has 16 residues. In germline, CDR1 is LNHNV, CDR2 YYDKDF (reference sequence). CDR3 sequence (DNA): TGTGCCACCAGCAGGCTACCTTTGAGCCCTGGAAACACCATATATTTT. It translates to CATSRLPLSPGNTIYF.

This sequence joins TRBV7-8 and TRBJ2-5, with TRBD1 identical over 10 bases. CDR1 is SGHVS, CDR2 FQNEAQ, per germline. The CDR3 contains 14 residues. V lost 5 bases and J lost 7; bases outside the gene matches: 7. CDR3 region: CASSRGQGGGTQYF. The CDR3 DNA reads as TGTGCCAGCAGCCGAGGACAGGGGGGCGGGACCCAGTACTTC.

A few counts support this clone. V gene TRBV9 combines with J gene TRBJ2-7; 7 bases are shared with TRBD2. In germline, CDR1 is SGDLS, CDR2 YYNGEE. The V and J ends lost 7 bases and 2 bases, in that order; junction bases with no gene match: 6. The CDR3 is 13 amino acids. The CDR3 reads CASGAGDPYEQYF. The CDR3 coding sequence is TGTGCCAGCGGCGCGGGGGACCCCTACGAGCAGTACTTC.

This chain connects TRBV2 to TRBJ2-7; D is uncertain. Germline CDR1 reads SNHLY; CDR2 reads FYNNEI. V gave up 4 bases and J gave up 0 bases, with 4 bases separating them. The CDR3 runs 12 residues. CDR3 loop: CASSVSSYEQYF. The CDR3 nucleotides read TGTGCCAGCAGTGTCAGCTCCTACGAGCAGTACTTC.

The chain carries TRBV9 and TRBJ1-5, with D perhaps TRBD1 (5 bases). Germline loops: CDR1 SGDLS, CDR2 YYNGEE. The V end was cut by 6 bases, the J end by 0 bases, with 10 bases between. The CDR3 length is 14 residues. CDR3 in amino acids: CASIQADSNQPQHF. CDR3 coding DNA: TGTGCCAGCATACAGGCTGATAGCAATCAGCCCCAGCATTTT.

CDR3 loop: CAYTGTFASGYTF. The CDR3 DNA follows: TGTGCCTACACCGGGACATTCGCTAGTGGCTACACCTTC. The chain joins TRBV5-4 to TRBJ1-2; a possible D gene is TRBD1 (6 bases). Trimming took 10 bases from V and 7 from J, leaving 20 bases between them. The CDR3 sequence is 13 residues long. The germline CDR1 and CDR2 sequences are SGHNT and YYREEE (reference sequence).

This clone has only one observation. The chain joins TRBV7-9 to TRBJ2-7, with D tentatively TRBD2 (6 bases). The germline V gene encodes CDR1 SEHNR and CDR2 FQNEAQ (reference sequence). The CDR3 loop spans 15 amino acids. Deletions cut 1 base from V and 3 bases from J, with 13 bases between. CDR3 coding DNA: TGTGCCAGCAGCTTAGGGACGGGGGTGGACTACGAGCAGTACTTC. It yields the protein CASSLGTGVDYEQYF.

The DNA of the CDR3 is TGTGCCAGCAACCCCGGAGATACGCAGTATTTT. Protein product: CASNPGDTQYF. The rearrangement joins TRBV6-5 to TRBJ2-3; the D is unclear. Germline V gives CDR1 MNHEY, CDR2 SVGAGI. The CDR3 is 11 residues long. Trimming left V 7 bases short and J 5 bases short, with 7 bases between.

This chain's CDR3 is CASRTATLEAFF. CDR3 nucleotide sequence: TGTGCCAGCAGGACAGCCACCCTTGAAGCTTTCTTT. The gene calls are TRBV6-5 and TRBJ1-1, with a weak D call TRBD1 (5 bases). This CDR3 region has 12 residues. The germline V gene has CDR1 MNHEY and CDR2 SVGAGI. The ends were cut back, 6 bases at V and 7 bases at J, with 12 bases in the middle.

The chain combines TRBV5-1 with TRBJ2-2, with 12 nucleotides matching TRBD2. Germline V gives CDR1 SGHRS, CDR2 YFSETQ. The CDR3 covers 16 residues. The junction had 5 bases not matched to a gene; V was cut back by 4 bases and J by 4 bases. The CDR3 loop is CASSPSGRVTTGELFF. Written as DNA, the CDR3 is TGCGCCAGCAGCCCTAGCGGGAGGGTCACCACCGGGGAGCTGTTTTTT.

This rearrangement joins TRBV6-2 or TRBV6-3 to TRBJ2-3; 10 bases line up with TRBD2. Germline-derived CDR1 and CDR2 are MNHEY and SVGEGT. Trimming at V came to 4 bases and at J to 6 bases, leaving 7 bases not matched to a gene. The CDR3 has 15 amino acids. The CDR3 region is CASSSAAGGRDTQYF. CDR3 in DNA: TGTGCCAGCAGTTCCGCAGCGGGGGGGCGGGATACGCAGTATTTT.

The chain has TRBV6-6 and TRBJ2-7; TRBD2 matches at 13 bases. The germline gives CDR1 MNHNY, CDR2 SVGAGI (reference sequence). The ends lost 7 bases at V and 6 bases at J; junction bases unmatched: 3. CDR3 length equals 13 residues. CDR3 loop: CASNGLAGAEQYF. The CDR3 coding sequence is TGTGCCAGCAATGGACTAGCGGGAGCCGAGCAGTACTTC.

This chain connects TRBV7-9 to TRBJ1-2; unclear D gene. The germline gives CDR1 SEHNR, CDR2 FQNEAQ (reference sequence). The CDR3 has 12 residues. V shed 7 bases and J shed 8 bases, with 14 bases lying between them. DNA for the CDR3: TGTGCCAGCATAACTAGTGGAGGGGGCTACACCTTC. Its protein product is CASITSGGGYTF.

This rearrangement joins TRBV11-3 to TRBJ2-7, with 7 bases identical to TRBD1. V lost 4 bases, J lost 3 bases, and 3 bases stayed unmatched. The germline CDR1 and CDR2 sequences are SGHNT and YENEEA. The CDR3 is 13 amino acids. CDR3 DNA: TGTGCCAGCAGCTCTTACAGGGGCTACGAGCAGTACTTC. Protein: CASSSYRGYEQYF.